The 21 T cell receptor beta chains given below trace back to one sample, sequenced in a study of cytomegalovirus exposure and HLA in healthy donors. The PCR ran on 60 Vbeta and 13 Jbeta primers. Assay used: immunoSEQ multiplex PCR; TCRdb lists only in-frame clones, some missing. The sample table sets out 70,000 to 100,000 clones. The sequenced sample was PBMCs. Receptors were obtained from a man aged 18 to 29 in good health and CMV-seropositive.

This sequence joins TRBV18 and TRBJ1-5; D ambiguous. The ends were cut back, 3 bases at V and 0 bases at J, with 9 bases in the middle. Germline-derived CDR1 and CDR2 are KGHSH and LQKENI. The CDR3 loop spans 15 amino acids. The chain's CDR3 is CASSPLRVSNQPQHF. Here the CDR3 DNA reads TGTGCCAGCTCACCCTTGCGCGTTAGCAATCAGCCCCAGCATTTT.

The J gene is TRBJ2-3, the V gene TRBV5-6, with TRBD1 matching over 7 bases. Germline assignment: CDR1 SGHDT and CDR2 YYEEEE. With 3 bases clipped from V and 3 bases from J, the junction kept 7 bases outside the gene matches. The CDR3 is 15 amino acids. CDR3 sequence reads: CASSSRRGRTDTQYF. Here the CDR3 DNA reads TGTGCCAGCAGCTCGCGAAGGGGGCGGACAGATACGCAGTATTTT. Full variable domain (missing parts from reference TRBV5-6 and TRBJ2-3): DAGVTQSPTHLIKTRGQQVTLRCSPKSGHDTVSWYQQALGQGPQFIFQYYEEEERQRGNFPDRFSGHQFPNYSSELNVNALLLGDSALYLCASSSRRGRTDTQYFGPGTRLTVL.

The chain is built from TRBV28 and TRBJ2-7; D not resolved. The CDR3 has 14 residues. Trimming took off 6 bases at V and 3 bases at J, with 15 bases between the two ends. Germline V CDR1 and CDR2: MDHEN, SYDVKM. CDR3 sequence: CASSVTTTYYEQYF. DNA for the CDR3: TGTGCCAGCAGCGTCACCACTACTTACTACGAGCAGTACTTC. Supplemented by reference TRBV28 and TRBJ2-7, the full variable domain reads DVKVTQSSRYLVKRTGEKVFLECVQDMDHENMFWYRQDPGLGLRLIYFSYDVKMKEKGDIPEGYSVSREKKERFSLILESASTNQTSMYLCASSVTTTYYEQYFGPGTRLTVT.

J is TRBJ1-5 and V is TRBV28, with 8 bases fitting TRBD1. V gave up 3 bases and J gave up 8 bases; unmatched junction bases: 12. CDR1 and CDR2 (germline): MDHEN, SYDVKM. The CDR3 length is 16 residues. CDR3 sequence reads: CASSLDRASGLKPQHF. DNA for the CDR3: TGTGCCAGCAGTTTGGACAGGGCCTCGGGTCTTAAGCCCCAGCATTTT.

CDR3 nucleotide sequence: TGCGCCAGCAGTTATACCCGAGACAGGGGGCTCGAGGAGCTGTTTTTT. Its protein is CASSYTRDRGLEELFF. The chain has TRBV10-1 and TRBJ2-2; TRBD1 matches at 10 bases. This CDR3 spans 16 amino acids. V trimming: 5 bases; J trimming: 10 bases; junction bases outside the gene matches: 13. The germline gives CDR1 WNHNN, CDR2 SYGVQD (reference sequence).

The CDR3 here is CASRPTWGGRTEAFF. For the CDR3, the DNA is TGTGCCAGCAGACCGACCTGGGGGGGGCGGACTGAAGCTTTCTTT. The J gene is TRBJ1-1, the V gene TRBV6-5; TRBD1 is a possible D gene (6 bases). Trimming cost V 6 bases and J 5 bases, with 19 bases left between them. There are 15 residues in the CDR3. Germline V gives CDR1 MNHEY, CDR2 SVGAGI.

V is TRBV5-1 and J is TRBJ2-1; 13 bases fit TRBD2. Looked up from germline, CDR1 is SGHRS and CDR2 is YFSETQ. The CDR3 contains 18 residues. The trim removed 0 bases at V and 8 bases at J, leaving 11 bases unmatched. The CDR3 DNA reads TGCGCCAGCAGCTTGGGACTAGCGGGGGGAATAATCATCGATGAGCAGTTCTTC. It encodes CASSLGLAGGIIIDEQFF.

This chain connects TRBV28 to TRBJ2-7; unclear D gene. CDR1 and CDR2 (germline): MDHEN, SYDVKM. The ends were cut back, 3 bases at V and 6 bases at J, with 12 bases in the middle. This CDR3 is 13 amino acids long. CDR3 sequence (DNA): TGTGCCAGCAGTTTTTGGAGCTCCCGCGAGCAGTACTTC. It is translated as CASSFWSSREQYF.

The genes are TRBV19 and TRBJ2-7; D is possibly TRBD2 (6 bases). Deletions cut 0 bases from V and 3 bases from J, with 12 bases between. This CDR3 spans 15 amino acids. Germline CDR1 LNHDA, CDR2 SQIVND (reference sequence). CDR3 loop: CASSIDSEGYYEQYF. The CDR3 nucleotides are TGTGCCAGTAGTATAGATTCGGAGGGGTACTACGAGCAGTACTTC.

The chain joins TRBV6-5 to TRBJ2-5; possible D gene TRBD1, 6 bases. Gene TRBJ2-7 matches the end of the DNA better, so the J call may be wrong. The CDR3 is 14 amino acids. Looked up from germline, CDR1 is MNHEY and CDR2 is SVGAGI. CDR3 coding DNA: TGTGCCAGCAGTTACTCGAGTACAGGGTACGAGCAGTACTTC. Encoded protein: CASSYSSTGYEQYF.

Concerning this clone: Compared with germline, one end of the junction differs, possibly owing to a read error. The gene calls are TRBV11-2 and TRBJ2-5; 9 bases line up with TRBD2. The germline V gene has CDR1 SGHAT and CDR2 FQNNGV. CDR3 size: 14 residues. CDR3 sequence: CASTLAGVRETQYF. The CDR3 DNA follows: TGTGCCAGCACCTTAGCGGGAGTCCGGGAGACCCAGTACTTC.

The rearrangement uses TRBV6-1 and TRBJ1-2; 8 positions match TRBD1. Germline loops: CDR1 MNHNS, CDR2 SASEGT. This CDR3 contains 12 residues. With V trimmed by 7 bases and J by 8 bases, 6 bases remained unmatched. The CDR3 DNA follows: TGTGCCAGCAATCCAGGGGGCGCGGGCTACACCTTC. It encodes CASNPGGAGYTF.

The chain uses TRBV5-1 and TRBJ2-7; 8 bases are a match to TRBD1. Germline V gene data show CDR1 as SGHRS and CDR2 as YFSETQ. With 4 bases clipped from V and 4 bases from J, the junction kept 10 bases outside the gene matches. This CDR3 has 15 residues. CDR3 in amino acids: CASSVRQGKHYEQYF. In DNA form, the CDR3 reads TGCGCCAGCAGCGTCCGACAGGGGAAACATTACGAGCAGTACTTC.

The chain carries TRBV6-5 and TRBJ1-2; D remains ambiguous. The V gene's germline CDR1 is MNHEY and CDR2 SVGAGI. This CDR3 is 13 amino acids long. Trimming cost V 2 bases and J 4 bases, with 8 bases left between them. CDR3 DNA: TGTGCCAGCAGTTACGGGGAGGGCTATGGCTACACCTTC. Its translation: CASSYGEGYGYTF.

The rearrangement joins TRBV4-1 to TRBJ1-5, with D possibly matching TRBD1 (6 bases). In germline, CDR1 is MGHRA, CDR2 YSYEKL. The CDR3 is made up of 16 amino acids. V lost 1 base and J 4 bases, leaving 14 bases between the germline ends. Written as DNA, the CDR3 is TGCGCCAGCAGCCAAGTGCAACAGGGACCAAATCAGCCCCAGCATTTT. As protein: CASSQVQQGPNQPQHF.

The chain is built from TRBV4-2 and TRBJ2-5; TRBD1 matches 9 bases. Germline trimming cut 2 bases from V and 5 bases from J; bases unmatched to any gene: 9. The CDR3 consists of 16 residues. Germline CDR1 is LGHNA and CDR2 is YNFKEQ. CDR3: CASSQLTGGVVETQYF. The CDR3 nucleotides are TGTGCCAGCAGCCAATTGACAGGGGGGGTCGTGGAGACCCAGTACTTC.

The V call is TRBV5-1, the J call TRBJ1-1; D remains ambiguous. V was clipped by 5 bases and J by 5 bases, with 16 bases between them. Germline V lookup: CDR1 SGHRS, CDR2 YFSETQ. This CDR3 contains 14 residues. The CDR3 DNA reads TGCGCCAGCAGTTCGAGCCCCGCGGGGACTGAAGCTTTCTTT. Translating gives CASSSSPAGTEAFF. Looking up the rest from reference TRBV5-1 and TRBJ1-1 gives the full variable domain: KAGVTQTPRYLIKTRGQQVTLSCSPISGHRSVSWYQQTPGQGLQFLFEYFSETQRNKGNFPGRFSGRQFSNSRSEMNVSTLELGDSALYLCASSSSPAGTEAFFGQGTRLTVV.

J is TRBJ2-1 and V is TRBV10-3; 12 bases are a match to TRBD2. The CDR3 spans 14 residues. Germline V gene lookup returns CDR1 ENHRY and CDR2 SYGVKD. V dropped 6 bases and J dropped 7; count of bases not matched to a gene: 4. This CDR3 reads CAISYGTSGNEQFF. As DNA, the CDR3 is TGTGCCATCAGCTATGGGACTAGCGGGAATGAGCAGTTCTTC.

The chain has TRBV5-1 and TRBJ1-1; TRBD1 might be the D (5 bases). CDR1 SGHRS and CDR2 YFSETQ come from the germline V gene. CDR3 size: 14 residues. Trimming removed 0 bases from V and 4 bases from J, with 10 bases in between. The CDR3 DNA reads as TGCGCCAGCAGCTTGGATCCGGGGGGCACTGAAGCTTTCTTT. It translates to CASSLDPGGTEAFF.

V usage is TRBV27 and J usage is TRBJ1-5; a possible D gene is TRBD1 (6 bases). Germline CDR1 MNHEY, CDR2 SMNVEV (reference sequence). The CDR3 sequence is 13 residues long. V dropped 6 bases and J dropped 5 bases, with 11 bases sitting between them. The CDR3 loop reads CASRADSYQPQHF. The CDR3 DNA reads as TGTGCCAGCAGAGCGGACAGTTATCAGCCCCAGCATTTT.

V is TRBV29-1 and J is TRBJ1-4; D unresolved. V lost 4 bases, J lost 5 bases, and 8 bases lay in between. The germline gives CDR1 SQVTM, CDR2 ANQGSEA. The CDR3 has 12 amino acids. The CDR3 reads CSVVGVNEKLFF. Written as DNA, the CDR3 is TGCAGCGTTGTCGGGGTCAATGAAAAACTGTTTTTT.